These 4 T cell receptor beta chains were all obtained from the same sample, sequenced in a study of CD8+ T cells in alopecia areata. Following extraction, RNA underwent reverse transcription to cDNA, which served as the sequencing template. Here immunoSEQ multiplex PCR was the method, and the copy in TCRdb shows in-frame clones only, minus some. Recorded here are approximately 280,000 clones, none singletons. CD4, CD8alpha, NKG2D, NKG2ACE and other markers were used to sort pooled cutaneous lymph node cells. The sequenced material came from CD4+ T cells sorted from a lymph node. These receptors originate from a C3H/HeJ mouse with alopecia areata. These mice share the MHC haplotype H2-k.

Details on this clone: Each gene name is a mouse one. The read halts 4 residues ahead of the CDR3 end, with the missing end drawn from the germline J gene. V usage is TRBV19 and J usage is TRBJ2-5; D is unclear. V was pared by 2 bases and J by 1 base, with 11 bases between. Germline-derived CDR1 and CDR2 are FNHDT and SITEND (reference sequence). This CDR3 is built from 15 residues. CDR3 sequence reads: CASSIPSKHQDTQYF. Incomplete CDR3 DNA: TGTGCCAGCAGTATCCCCAGCAAACACCAAGAC.

Concerning this clone: Mouse gene names apply. CDR3 residues: CASSLPGQGHSDYTF. Partial CDR3 DNA: TGTGCCAGCTCTCTTCCGGGACAGGGGCACTCC. The rearrangement joins TRBV12-1 to TRBJ1-2; 10 nucleotides match TRBD1. The read gets to within 4 residues of the CDR3 end, and the germline J gene fills in the rest. The CDR3 is 15 amino acids. V shed 1 base, J shed 3 bases, and the junction held 4 bases outside the gene matches. Germline CDR1 reads SGHSN; CDR2 reads HYEKVE.

This clone was observed a few times. Mouse gene names apply. Sequencing ends 4 residues short of the CDR3 end; the germline J gene provides the rest. The J gene is TRBJ1-2, the V gene TRBV14; D is possibly TRBD1 (5 bases). The CDR3 extends over 15 amino acids. V lost 0 bases, J lost 3 bases, and 12 bases lay in between. The germline CDR1 and CDR2 sequences are SGHDT and FRDEAV. CDR3: CASSFYAREDSDYTF. The CDR3 bases that were read are TGTGCCAGCAGTTTCTACGCCAGGGAGGACTCC.

This clone was seen at least ten times. Gene labels here are mouse ones. The CDR3 goes on 4 residues after the read ends, and that part is filled in from the germline J gene. This chain joins TRBV17 and TRBJ2-3; perhaps TRBD2 as D (6 bases). Germline CDR1 is MNHDT and CDR2 is YYDKIL. The CDR3 spans 14 residues. V was pared by 3 bases and J by 1 base, with 8 bases between. CDR3 loop: CASSSPGGAETLYF. The covered CDR3 bases are TGTGCTAGCAGTAGCCCTGGGGGTGCAGAA.